This T cell receptor (beta chain) was sequenced during a study of OX40 agonist ivuxolimab in advanced cancers. Study-wide findings and caveats: Within 6 weeks, CD4+ and CD8+ blood T cells expanded clonally at 0.1 to 3.0 mg/kg. Fewer expanded clones were found on average in CD4+ than in CD8+ T cells.

The study sampled blood at baseline, cycle 4 day 1, and cycle 7 day 1. This CDR3 has 11 residues. Trimming shortened V by 5 bases and J by 3 bases, and 5 bases separated the two germline ends. The germline V gene has CDR1 SGDLS and CDR2 YYNGEE. Profiled with immunoSEQ multiplex PCR; TCRdb holds only in-frame clones, not every one. The data show more than 12,000 clones, around four fifths seen once. For this clone: No antigen is known for it.

The gene calls are TRBV9 and TRBJ2-5; D unclear. The sequence was obtained from an adult with an advanced solid tumor such as melanoma, head and neck, liver or kidney cancer. The sequences come from CD4+ or CD8+ T cells sorted from blood, collected in a trial of the OX40 agonist ivuxolimab. The CDR3 loop is CASSGEETQYF. In DNA, the CDR3 is TGTGCCAGCAGTGGTGAAGAGACCCAGTACTTC.